This TCR beta chain was captured by sequencing in a study of chemoradiotherapy in HPV16-positive cancers. On the study more broadly: Candidate HPV-specific T-cell clones and common TCR motifs came from functional assays in two HPV16-positive patients. Study outcomes and limitations: Non-HPV-specific T cells did not expand in tumors during treatment, whereas candidate HPV-specific clones and E7-related motifs did. For HPV16-positive patients, expanding HPV-responsive T cells associated with longer recurrence-free survival. The functional HPV-specific definition rests on just a couple of HPV16-positive patients.

About this clone: Its antigen is undetermined.

Data came from immunoSEQ multiplex PCR; TCRdb stores just in-frame clones and leaves some out. The sample holds around 10,000 clones, 71% seen once. This CDR3 comprises 14 residues. Trimming shortened V by 2 bases and J by 4 bases, and 11 bases separated the two germline ends. Per germline, CDR1 MNHNY and CDR2 SVGAGI (reference sequence). The sequence derives from a human donor with HPV-associated anogenital cancer. The specimen was collected from a patient who underwent chemoradiotherapy. V is TRBV6-6 and J is TRBJ1-2; D may be TRBD1 (5 bases). The CDR3 coding sequence is TGTGCCAGCAGTTACGGGGGGGGTGGCTATGGCTACACCTTC. Residues: CASSYGGGGYGYTF.